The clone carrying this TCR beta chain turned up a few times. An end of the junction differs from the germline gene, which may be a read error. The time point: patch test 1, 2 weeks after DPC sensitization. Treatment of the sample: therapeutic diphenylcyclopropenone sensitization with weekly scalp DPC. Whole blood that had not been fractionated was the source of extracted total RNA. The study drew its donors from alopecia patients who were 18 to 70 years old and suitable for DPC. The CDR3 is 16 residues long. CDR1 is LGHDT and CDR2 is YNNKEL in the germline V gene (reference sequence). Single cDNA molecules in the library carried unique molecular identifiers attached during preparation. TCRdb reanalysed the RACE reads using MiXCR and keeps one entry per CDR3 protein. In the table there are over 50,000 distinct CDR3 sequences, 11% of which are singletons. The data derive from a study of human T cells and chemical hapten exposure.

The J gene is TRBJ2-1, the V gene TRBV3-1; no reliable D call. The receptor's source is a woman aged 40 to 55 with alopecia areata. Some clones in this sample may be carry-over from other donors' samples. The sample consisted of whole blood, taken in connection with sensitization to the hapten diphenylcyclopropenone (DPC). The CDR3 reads CASSQDLVVRANGQFF. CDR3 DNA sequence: TGTGCCAGCAGCCAAGATCTAGTAGTCAGAGCTAATGGGCAGTTCTTC.